This is a list of T cell receptor beta chains from one sample in a study of cytomegalovirus exposure and HLA in healthy donors. Method: immunoSEQ multiplex PCR; TCRdb's copy keeps in-frame clones and lacks some. The table has tens of thousands of clones, approximately 71% seen once; the top ten hold 5.4%. Sequences were obtained from PBMCs. These receptors came from a man between 50 and 59 years old in good health and CMV-seronegative. The conserved cysteine and the conserved F or W are not part of the CDR3 here. Where a row states a size, it is once, few, many or the class of an expanded clone; other rows omit it.

V: TRBV7-9
size: -
J: TRBJ2-1
CDR3: ASSLAEGQQF

V: TRBV4-1
size: -
J: TRBJ2-3
CDR3: ASSQGGMGGSTDTQY

V: TRBV7-9
size: once
J: TRBJ2-3
CDR3: ASRGRRTDTQY

V: TRBV6-5
size: -
J: TRBJ2-2
CDR3: ASSYVSVSNTGELF

V: TRBV6-5
size: -
J: TRBJ2-5
CDR3: ASSYGVRVATQY

V: TRBV6-1
size: -
J: TRBJ2-1
CDR3: ASSELAGGYNEQF

V: TRBV9
size: -
J: TRBJ2-4
CDR3: ASSPGGAGNLAKNIQY

V: TRBV5-1
size: -
J: TRBJ2-5
CDR3: ASSLASGGPWETQY

V: TRBV19
size: -
J: TRBJ1-5
CDR3: ASSPRTGGNGQPQH

V: TRBV13
size: -
J: TRBJ2-5
CDR3: ASSSRQEKWTQY

V: TRBV7-9
size: few
J: TRBJ2-7
CDR3: ASSPGGSEQY

V: TRBV30
size: -
J: TRBJ1-5
CDR3: AWSTGVSNQPQH

V: TRBV6-1
size: -
J: TRBJ1-2
CDR3: ASSERRTGVLYGYT

V: TRBV2
size: -
J: TRBJ1-5
CDR3: ASNGERRRGNQPQH

V: TRBV13
size: -
J: TRBJ2-5
CDR3: ASSPRGSGETQY

V: TRBV30
size: -
J: TRBJ2-3
CDR3: AWSVILNTQY

V: TRBV5-6
size: few
J: TRBJ2-7
CDR3: ASSRRLDTSYEQY

V: TRBV10-3
size: few
J: TRBJ2-5
CDR3: AINNRGQETQY

V: TRBV5-1
size: -
J: TRBJ2-3
CDR3: ASSRGTGATDTQY

V: TRBV10-1
size: -
J: TRBJ1-1
CDR3: ASSEDSTEAF

V: TRBV5-4
size: -
J: TRBJ2-2
CDR3: ASSRETGVTGELF

V: TRBV6-5
size: -
J: TRBJ1-2
CDR3: ASSATGTGVYGYT

V: TRBV27
size: -
J: TRBJ1-6
CDR3: ASSHRDRINSPLH

V: TRBV9
size: -
J: TRBJ1-3
CDR3: ASSDRGPSSGNTIY

V: TRBV4-2
size: -
J: TRBJ1-1
CDR3: ASSPNPGGGNPEAF

V: TRBV11-2
size: -
J: TRBJ2-5
CDR3: ASSLVLLPGLAGQETQY

V: TRBV15
size: -
J: TRBJ2-3
CDR3: ATSRDRQGTSTDTQY

V: TRBV6-5
size: -
J: TRBJ2-7
CDR3: ASSRDSYEQY

V: TRBV16
size: -
J: TRBJ2-7
CDR3: ASSPPVGTGADYEQY

V: TRBV19
size: -
J: TRBJ2-1
CDR3: ASRSSGGYNEQF

V: TRBV30
size: -
J: TRBJ2-1
CDR3: AWGEVSGNEQF

V: TRBV27
size: -
J: TRBJ2-3
CDR3: ASSSKQGPTDTQY